These 22 T cell receptor beta chains originate from one sample sequenced in a study of beta chain features in type 1 diabetes (dated by TCRdb to 2017 to 2018). Libraries were made using the immunoSEQ multiplex PCR assay. The High Capacity cDNA Reverse Transcription Kit was used to reverse transcribe all of the isolated RNA, meaning that expressed TCRB transcripts were what got sequenced. Held by TCRdb, this immuneACCESS table contains in-frame sequences only and omits some clones. Under half of the omission traces to an unresolved V gene where checked; the cause of the rest is unknown. The sample has under 550,000 clones on record, approximately 10% of them singletons. The ten largest make up 0.04% to 0.05% of the sample. The sample comprised naive CD4+ T cells from blood. In light of the paper, this sample's cell subset or site label describes: true naive CD4+ T cells. Receptors were obtained from a woman younger than 30 in good health.

The gene calls are TRBV7-9 and TRBJ2-7; tentatively, D is TRBD1 (5 bases). V gave up 4 bases and J gave up 3 bases, with 13 bases separating them. Germline V lookup: CDR1 SEHNR, CDR2 FQNEAQ (reference sequence). There are 14 residues in the CDR3. For the CDR3, the DNA is TGTGCCAGCAGCTCCAGGGCAGGTTACTACGAGCAGTACGTC. The encoded protein is CASSSRAGYYEQYV.

The chain employs TRBV9 and TRBJ2-7; TRBD2 aligns across 7 bases. Germline-derived CDR1 and CDR2 are SGDLS and YYNGEE. The CDR3 runs 15 residues. The V segment lost 0 bases and the J segment 2 bases; nucleotides outside the gene matches: 5. The CDR3: CASSVEAGETYEQYF. CDR3 sequence (DNA): TGTGCCAGCAGCGTAGAGGCGGGAGAGACCTACGAGCAGTACTTC.

The V call is TRBV9, the J call TRBJ2-3; 7 positions match TRBD1. The CDR3 totals 12 residues. Germline CDR1 reads SGDLS; CDR2 reads YYNGEE. V lost 5 bases to trimming and J lost 3 bases; unmatched junction nucleotides: 0. In DNA form, the CDR3 reads TGTGCCAGCAGGGACAGGACAGATACGCAGTATTTT. Protein sequence: CASRDRTDTQYF.

The chain couples TRBV5-4 to TRBJ1-2, with 8 bases lining up with TRBD1. In germline, CDR1 is SGHNT, CDR2 YYREEE (reference sequence). The CDR3 runs 15 residues. J lost 5 bases, V lost 0 bases, and 6 bases had no gene match. The CDR3 loop reads CASSLAGTGGYGYTF. The CDR3 DNA is TGTGCCAGCAGCTTGGCGGGGACAGGCGGGTATGGCTACACCTTC.

This clone has a handful of counts. The chain recombines TRBV18 with TRBJ2-3; 9 bases line up with TRBD1. J lost 3 bases, V lost 3 bases, and 10 bases had no gene match. The germline CDR1 and CDR2 sequences are KGHSH and LQKENI. This CDR3 region has 17 residues. The CDR3 reads CASSPIPGQGDTDTQYF. The CDR3 DNA reads TGTGCCAGCTCACCTATCCCGGGACAGGGTGATACAGATACGCAGTATTTT. The entire variable domain, with the rest obtained from reference TRBV18 and TRBJ2-3, is as follows: NAGVMQNPRHLVRRRGQEARLRCSPMKGHSHVYWYRQLPEEGLKFMVYLQKENIIDESGMPKERFSAEFPKEGPSILRIQQVVRGDSAAYFCASSPIPGQGDTDTQYFGPGTRLTVL.

V gene TRBV7-9 combines with J gene TRBJ1-1; D remains ambiguous. Deletions cut 1 base from V and 6 bases from J, with 6 bases between. The CDR3 covers 12 residues. Germline V lookup: CDR1 SEHNR, CDR2 FQNEAQ (reference sequence). The CDR3 nucleotides read TGTGCCAGCAGCTTAGACGTCGCTGAAGCTTTCTTT. Its protein product is CASSLDVAEAFF.

This clone was counted between two and nine times. The chain couples TRBV10-3 to TRBJ2-7, with D unresolved. Germline CDR1 reads ENHRY; CDR2 reads SYGVKD. Trimming removed 0 bases at V and 7 bases at J, with 16 bases between. The CDR3 is 15 amino acids. CDR3 nucleotide sequence: TGTGCCATCAGTGAGTCGATGGCTTCTCCGGATGAGCAGTACTTC. Its translation is CAISESMASPDEQYF.

In the case of this clone: Other DNA sequences in this sample translate to the same CDR3. The V gene is TRBV30, the J gene TRBJ1-1; D possibly corresponds to TRBD1 (5 bases). CDR3 length equals 13 residues. The V and J ends lost 0 bases and 1 base respectively, with 6 bases between them. Germline V lookup: CDR1 GTSNPN, CDR2 SVGIG (reference sequence). CDR3 region: CAWSVRGNTEAFF. The DNA for the CDR3 is TGTGCCTGGAGTGTAAGGGGGAACACTGAAGCTTTCTTT.

This clone was seen more than once but under ten times. The V and J genes are TRBV27 and TRBJ1-2; D is undetermined. V was trimmed by 5 bases and J by 8 bases, leaving 18 bases between them. The CDR3 spans 14 residues. Per germline, CDR1 MNHEY and CDR2 SMNVEV (reference sequence). In DNA, the CDR3 is TGTGCCAGCAGTCGTTTCGGGGAACGTCGCGGCTACACCTTC. Protein: CASSRFGERRGYTF.

The V and J genes are TRBV7-2 and TRBJ2-5, with 9 nucleotides matching TRBD2. The trim removed 0 bases at V and 3 bases at J, leaving 2 bases unmatched. From germline, CDR1 is SGHTA and CDR2 FQGNSA. The CDR3 spans 15 residues. The CDR3 loop is CASSLALAGKETQYF. CDR3 coding DNA: TGTGCCAGCAGCTTAGCTCTAGCGGGGAAAGAGACCCAGTACTTC.

V gene TRBV11-3 combines with J gene TRBJ1-1; the D gene is possibly TRBD1 (5 bases). This CDR3 is built from 16 residues. V was clipped by 2 bases and J by 1 base, with 14 bases between them. Germline CDR1 and CDR2: SGHNT and YENEEA. The CDR3 DNA reads as TGTGCCAGCAGCTTAAGTTGGCCAGGGCCGAACACTGAAGCTTTCTTT. Its translation: CASSLSWPGPNTEAFF.

J is TRBJ2-1 and V is TRBV7-6; TRBD2 matches at 9 bases. CDR3 length equals 15 residues. CDR1 and CDR2 (germline): SGHVS, FNYEAQ. V shed 4 bases, J shed 4 bases, and the junction held 5 bases outside the gene matches. CDR3 coding DNA: TGTGCCAGCAGCTCATCAGGACTAGCGTACAATGAGCAGTTCTTC. As protein: CASSSSGLAYNEQFF.

This chain links TRBV4-1 with TRBJ2-5; 8 bases match TRBD1. The CDR3 is 15 residues long. Per the germline V gene, CDR1 is MGHRA and CDR2 is YSYEKL. V lost 3 bases, J lost 5 bases, and 8 bases stayed unmatched. CDR3 sequence (DNA): TGCGCCAGCAGCCAGGACAGGGTAGAAAGGGAGACCCAGTACTTC. Translated: CASSQDRVERETQYF.

The rearrangement joins TRBV30 to TRBJ2-2; TRBD2 aligns across 8 bases. V shed 2 bases and J 4 bases; nucleotides not matched to a gene: 3. CDR1 is GTSNPN and CDR2 is SVGIG in the germline V gene (reference sequence). CDR3 length equals 14 residues. CDR3 sequence: CAWSLLAGTGELFF. DNA of the CDR3: TGTGCCTGGAGTCTGCTAGCGGGCACCGGGGAGCTGTTTTTT.

V is TRBV11-3 and J is TRBJ2-5; 9 bases fit TRBD1. This CDR3 region has 13 residues. V shed 4 bases, J shed 7 bases, and the junction held 4 bases outside the gene matches. The germline V gene encodes CDR1 SGHNT and CDR2 YENEEA. CDR3 loop: CASSWGQGGTQYF. In DNA, the CDR3 is TGTGCCAGCAGCTGGGGACAGGGAGGGACCCAGTACTTC.

The chain recombines TRBV25-1 with TRBJ2-6, with 9 bases lining up with TRBD1. CDR3 size: 17 residues. Germline V gene data show CDR1 as MGHDK and CDR2 as SYGVNS. The V gene end was trimmed by 4 bases and the J gene end by 0 bases; junction bases not matched to a gene: 4. The CDR3 region has the DNA TGTGCCAGCAGTGGTAGACAGGGGGACTCTGGGGCCAACGTCCTGACTTTC. It is translated as CASSGRQGDSGANVLTF.

This clone was counted only a few times. Other DNA sequences in this sample translate to the same CDR3. The chain has TRBV4-3 and TRBJ2-2; the D is unclear. CDR1 LGHNA and CDR2 YSLEER come from the germline V gene. The germline V and J ends were trimmed by 5 bases and 4 bases, with 11 bases remaining between them. This CDR3 comprises 14 residues. The CDR3 nucleotides read TGCGCCAGCAGCTACACGGGTGGCACCGGGGAGCTGTTTTTT. Residues: CASSYTGGTGELFF.

This clone was seen more than once but under ten times. The chain uses TRBV7-2 and TRBJ2-2; 8 nucleotides agree with TRBD2. The CDR3 is made up of 16 amino acids. The germline V gene encodes CDR1 SGHTA and CDR2 FQGNSA. V dropped 5 bases and J dropped 4; count of bases not matched to a gene: 9. CDR3 nucleotide sequence: TGTGCCAGCAGCCCCTCAGGGACTAGGGGCACCGGGGAGCTGTTTTTT. It is translated as CASSPSGTRGTGELFF. Filled out from reference TRBV7-2 and TRBJ2-2, the complete variable domain reads GAGVSQSPSNKVTEKGKDVELRCDPISGHTALYWYRQSLGQGLEFLIYFQGNSAPDKSGLPSDRFSAERTGGSVSTLTIQRTQQEDSAVYLCASSPSGTRGTGELFFGEGSRLTVL.

V and J are TRBV7-2 and TRBJ2-7; D is perhaps TRBD1 (6 bases). Germline CDR1 reads SGHTA; CDR2 reads FQGNSA. The length of the CDR3 is 13 residues. The V end lost 2 bases, the J end lost 5 bases, and 10 bases lay between the germline ends. The CDR3 region is CASSLMSGDEQYV. The CDR3 DNA is TGTGCCAGCAGCTTAATGTCAGGGGACGAGCAGTACGTC.

This chain connects TRBV4-3 to TRBJ2-3; D not certain. This CDR3 is built from 13 residues. CDR1 is LGHNA and CDR2 is YSLEER in the germline V gene. The V end lost 3 bases, the J end lost 4 bases, and 8 bases lay between the germline ends. The CDR3 reads CASSQGFADTQYF. The CDR3 DNA reads as TGCGCCAGCAGCCAGGGCTTCGCAGATACGCAGTATTTT.

The chain joins TRBV9 to TRBJ1-2; 7 nucleotides align to TRBD1. The germline V gene encodes CDR1 SGDLS and CDR2 YYNGEE. The CDR3 is 14 residues long. V lost 3 bases, J lost 8 bases, and 10 bases stayed unmatched. The CDR3 coding sequence is TGTGCCAGCAGCGCCAACAGGGGCGCGGAGGGCTACACCTTC. Translated, it gives CASSANRGAEGYTF.

The V and J genes are TRBV7-2 and TRBJ2-3, with 10 bases aligning to TRBD1. The germline V gene has CDR1 SGHTA and CDR2 FQGNSA. V was clipped by 5 bases and J by 5 bases; unmatched bases: 10. This CDR3 comprises 16 residues. Written as DNA, the CDR3 is TGTGCCAGCAGCCAAGGTTCTGGGACAGGGGAAGATACGCAGTATTTT. It yields the protein CASSQGSGTGEDTQYF. Variable domain in full (rest from reference TRBV7-2 and TRBJ2-3): GAGVSQSPSNKVTEKGKDVELRCDPISGHTALYWYRQSLGQGLEFLIYFQGNSAPDKSGLPSDRFSAERTGGSVSTLTIQRTQQEDSAVYLCASSQGSGTGEDTQYFGPGTRLTVL.